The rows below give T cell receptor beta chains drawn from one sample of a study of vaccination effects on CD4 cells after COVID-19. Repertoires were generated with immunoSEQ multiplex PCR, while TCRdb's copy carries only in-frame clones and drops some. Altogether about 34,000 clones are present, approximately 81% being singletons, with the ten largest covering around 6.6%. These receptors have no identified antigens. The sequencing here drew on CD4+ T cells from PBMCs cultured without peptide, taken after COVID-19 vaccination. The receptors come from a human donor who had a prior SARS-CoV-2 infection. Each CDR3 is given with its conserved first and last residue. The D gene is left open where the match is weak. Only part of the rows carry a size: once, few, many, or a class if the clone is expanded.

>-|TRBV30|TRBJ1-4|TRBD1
TGTGCCTGGGCGTCGGGACAGCCTAATGAAAAACTGTTTTTT
CAWASGQPNEKLFF
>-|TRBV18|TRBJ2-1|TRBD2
TGTGCCAGCTCACACCCGGGACTAGCGGGAGAATATCAGCAGTTCTTC
CASSHPGLAGEYQQFF
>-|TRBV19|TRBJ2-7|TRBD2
TGTGCCAGTAGTATTGATTGGACTAGCGGGAGACTCTCCTACGAGCAGTACTTC
CASSIDWTSGRLSYEQYF
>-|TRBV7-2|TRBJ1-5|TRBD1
TGTGCCAGCAGCCCGGGAGCGGGACAGTCAATCCAGCATTTT
CASSPGAGQSIQHF
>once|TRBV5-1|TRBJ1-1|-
TGCGCCAGCAGCTTGGGCGTCGTGATGAACACTGAAGCTTTCTTT
CASSLGVVMNTEAFF
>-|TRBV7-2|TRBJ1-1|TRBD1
TGTGCCAGCAGCTTCGACAGGGGGCGTGGGGCTTTCTTT
CASSFDRGRGAFF
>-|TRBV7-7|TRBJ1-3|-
TGTGCTAGCAGCCCTTCGGGGGCTGGAAACACCATATATTTT
CASSPSGAGNTIYF
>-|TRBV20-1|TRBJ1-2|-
TGCAGTGCTGGAGGCTACACCTTC
CSAGGYTF
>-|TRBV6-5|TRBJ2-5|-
TGTGCCAGCAGTTACTCGGGGGCTGGGGGCCATGAGACCCAGTACTTC
CASSYSGAGGHETQYF
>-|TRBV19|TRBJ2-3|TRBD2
TGTGCCAGTTCGTCAGGACTAGCGGGGAACACAGATACGCAGTATTTT
CASSSGLAGNTDTQYF
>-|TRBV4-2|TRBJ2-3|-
TGTGCCAGCAGCTTTGAGATGGGGTCCACAGATACGCAGTATTTT
CASSFEMGSTDTQYF
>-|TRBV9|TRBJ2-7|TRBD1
TGTGCCAGCAGCGTCCGGGACAGAGCCTACGAGCAGTACTTC
CASSVRDRAYEQYF
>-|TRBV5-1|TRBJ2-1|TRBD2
TGCGCCAGCAGGGGGACTAGCGGGGGGGCGAATGAGCAGTTCTTC
CASRGTSGGANEQFF
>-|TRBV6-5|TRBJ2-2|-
TGTGCCAGCAGGCCAGGGGCGAACACCGGGGAGCTGTTTTTT
CASRPGANTGELFF
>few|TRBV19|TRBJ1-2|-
TGTGCCAGTAGGAAAACTGGGACATCCGGTGGCTACACCTTC
CASRKTGTSGGYTF
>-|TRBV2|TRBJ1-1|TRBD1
TGTGCCAGCAGTCCAGACAGGGCGGGTGAAGCTTTCTTT
CASSPDRAGEAFF
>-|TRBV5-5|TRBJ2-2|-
TGTGCCAGCAGCCCCTGGTCCCAGGACACCGGGGAGCTGTTTTTT
CASSPWSQDTGELFF
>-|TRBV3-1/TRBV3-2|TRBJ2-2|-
TGTGCCAGCAGCCAAGAAAGAGGCGGGGAGCTGTTTTTT
CASSQERGGELFF
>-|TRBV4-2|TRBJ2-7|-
TGTGCCAGCAGCCAAGCTAGCGAGAACTCCTACGAGCAGTACTTC
CASSQASENSYEQYF
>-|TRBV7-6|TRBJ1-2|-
TGTGCCAGCAGCTCCTTGGGGTATCTGGGGACTGGTGGCTACACCTTC
CASSSLGYLGTGGYTF
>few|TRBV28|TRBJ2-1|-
TGTGCCAGCAGTTTTCATTCCAATGAGCAGTTCTTC
CASSFHSNEQFF
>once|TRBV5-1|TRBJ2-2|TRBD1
TGCGCCAGCAGCTTGGAGGGGGCCCAGAACACCGGGGAGCTGTTTTTT
CASSLEGAQNTGELFF
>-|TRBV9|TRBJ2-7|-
TGTGCCAGCAGCCCCATGGTAGCGGAGAGAAACTACGAGCAGTACTTC
CASSPMVAERNYEQYF
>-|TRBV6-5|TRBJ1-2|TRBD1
TGTGCCAGCAGTCTCCGGCAGGGGGACTATGGCTACACCTTC
CASSLRQGDYGYTF
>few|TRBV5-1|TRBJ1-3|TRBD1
TGCGCCAGCAGCTCCGACAGGGGTCTAAGTGCTGGAAACACCATATATTTT
CASSSDRGLSAGNTIYF
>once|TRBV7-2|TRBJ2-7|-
TGTGCCAGCAGACTGTCGGGGCTGTCCTACGAGCAGTACTTC
CASRLSGLSYEQYF
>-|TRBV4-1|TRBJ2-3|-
TGCGCCAGCAGCCAAGAGGCTAGCACCCCCGCAGATACGCAGTATTTT
CASSQEASTPADTQYF
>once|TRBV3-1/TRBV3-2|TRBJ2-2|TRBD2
TGTGCCAGCAGACCTCCCCCCCTAGCGGGGGACACCGGGGAGCTGTTTTTT
CASRPPPLAGDTGELFF
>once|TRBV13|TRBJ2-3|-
TGTGCCAGCAGCCTAAGTTGGGGAGATACGCAGTATTTT
CASSLSWGDTQYF
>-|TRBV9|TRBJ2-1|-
TGTGCCAGCAGCGTAGAAGGGGTATGGAACTACAATGAGCAGTTCTTC
CASSVEGVWNYNEQFF
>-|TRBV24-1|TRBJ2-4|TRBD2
TGTGCCACCAGTGATCCCGGGAGGGGGACTAGCGAGACCCTAGCCAAAAACATTCAGTACTTC
CATSDPGRGTSETLAKNIQYF
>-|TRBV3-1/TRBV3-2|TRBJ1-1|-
TGTGCCAGCAGCCCAGCCCTAGGGAACACTGAAGCTTTCTTT
CASSPALGNTEAFF
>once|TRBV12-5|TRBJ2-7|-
TGTGCTAGTGGTCTAGACCCCGGGACGGGATCTGGGGAGCAGTACTTC
CASGLDPGTGSGEQYF
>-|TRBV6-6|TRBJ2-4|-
TGTGCCAGCAGTCGCCTCCCCTGGCAGTCCGCCAAAAACATTCAGTACTTC
CASSRLPWQSAKNIQYF
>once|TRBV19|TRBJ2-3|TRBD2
TGTGCCAGTAGTAGGACTAGCGGGAGGGCCGAAGATACGCAGTATTTT
CASSRTSGRAEDTQYF
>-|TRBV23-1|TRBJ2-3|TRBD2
TGCGCCAGCAGCCGACTAGCGGGGCCAGATACGCAGTATTTT
CASSRLAGPDTQYF
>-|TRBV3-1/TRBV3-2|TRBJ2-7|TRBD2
TGTGCCAGCAGCCAAGGACTAGCGGGGGAGAGGTCCTACGAGCAGTACTTC
CASSQGLAGERSYEQYF
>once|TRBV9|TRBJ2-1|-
TGTGCCAGCAGCGTGGACTGGAAGGGGAGCTCCTACAATGAGCAGTTCTTC
CASSVDWKGSSYNEQFF
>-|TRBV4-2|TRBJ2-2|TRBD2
TGTGCCAGCAGCTATAGCGGGGGGAACACCGGGGAGCTGTTTTTT
CASSYSGGNTGELFF
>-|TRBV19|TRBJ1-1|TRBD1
TGTGCCAGTAGTGCCTGGACAGGAAAGGACACTGAAGCTTTCTTT
CASSAWTGKDTEAFF
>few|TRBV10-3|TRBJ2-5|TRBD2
TGTGCCATCAGTGAGGCCAGGGCGGGAGGCTTAGAGACCCAGTACTTC
CAISEARAGGLETQYF
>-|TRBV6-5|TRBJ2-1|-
TGTGCCAGCAGTTACAGTGGGAGCGGTGAGCAGTTCTTC
CASSYSGSGEQFF
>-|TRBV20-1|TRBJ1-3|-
TGCAGTGCTAGCTCACGGGACACCATATATTTT
CSASSRDTIYF
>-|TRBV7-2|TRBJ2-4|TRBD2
TGTGCCAGCAGCTTATTCGGACTAGCGGGGGGAGACTCAAAAAACATTCAGTACTTC
CASSLFGLAGGDSKNIQYF
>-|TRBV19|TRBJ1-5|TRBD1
TGTGCCAGTAGTATCACCGGGACAGGGGATCAGCCCCAGCATTTT
CASSITGTGDQPQHF
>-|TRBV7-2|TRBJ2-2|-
TGTGCCAGCAGCTCAGGAATGAACACCGGGGAGCTGTTTTTT
CASSSGMNTGELFF
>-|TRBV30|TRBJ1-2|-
TGTGCCTGGAGTCTGACATGGAACTATGGCTACACCTTC
CAWSLTWNYGYTF
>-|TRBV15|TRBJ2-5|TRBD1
TGTGCCACCAGCAGGGACAGGGGGCTAGGGGAGACCCAGTACTTC
CATSRDRGLGETQYF
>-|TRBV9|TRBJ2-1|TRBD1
TGTGCCAGCAGTATACAGGGGGACCAGGGGGGCAATGAGCAGTTCTTC
CASSIQGDQGGNEQFF
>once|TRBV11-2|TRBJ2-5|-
TGTGCCAGCGGGAGAATCGGAGAGACCCAGTACTTC
CASGRIGETQYF
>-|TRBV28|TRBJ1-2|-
TGTGCCAGCAGACCCGGGACGGACGGGAATGGCTACACCTTC
CASRPGTDGNGYTF
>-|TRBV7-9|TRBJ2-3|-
TGTGCCAGCAGCCAGCCGGGGGATCCGGCAGATACGCAGTATTTT
CASSQPGDPADTQYF
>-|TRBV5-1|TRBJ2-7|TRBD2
TGCGCCAGCAGCTTGTCCGCGGGAGGGGAATACGAGCAGTACTTC
CASSLSAGGEYEQYF
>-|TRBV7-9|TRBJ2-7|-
TGTGCCAGCAGCTTATTAGGTGGGAACCAGTACTTC
CASSLLGGNQYF
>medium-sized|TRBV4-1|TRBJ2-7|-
TGCGCCAGCAGCCAAGATCAGGGAATGGTGCAGTACTTC
CASSQDQGMVQYF
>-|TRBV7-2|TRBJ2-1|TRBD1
TGTGCCAGCACCTACGGACAGGTATCCTACAATGAGCAGTTCTTC
CASTYGQVSYNEQFF